The 24 T cell receptor beta chains given below trace back to one sample, sequenced in a study of blood T cell repertoires in COVID-19. Sequencing was performed with immunoSEQ multiplex PCR; in TCRdb, only in-frame clones are kept and a portion is missing. This table has approximately 290,000 clones, more than 85% appearing once. Material: peripheral blood. Receptor source: a man aged 30-40 years with acute or convalescent COVID-19.

The V gene is TRBV15, the J gene TRBJ1-2; 12 nucleotides align to TRBD1. Per the germline V gene, CDR1 is LNHNV and CDR2 is YYDKDF (reference sequence). CDR3 length: 15 amino acids. With V trimmed by 3 bases and J by 6 bases, 5 bases remained unmatched. CDR3 DNA: TGTGCCACCAGCAGGTGGGACAGGGGGCTCCATGGCTACACCTTC. Translation: CATSRWDRGLHGYTF.

This clone was recorded once. The rearrangement links TRBV7-2 to TRBJ2-7; D is uncertain. Between the trimmed V and J ends, which lost 3 bases and 4 bases, there was a span of 4 bases. The CDR3 runs 11 residues. The germline gives CDR1 SGHTA, CDR2 FQGNSA. In DNA, the CDR3 is TGTGCCAGCAGCTTTCTGTACGAGCAGTACTTC. It codes for CASSFLYEQYF.

The genes are TRBV2 and TRBJ1-6, with 9 bases identical to TRBD1. The germline gives CDR1 SNHLY, CDR2 FYNNEI. V lost 7 bases, J lost 5 bases, and 6 bases stayed unmatched. The length of the CDR3 is 15 residues. CDR3 DNA: TGTGCCAGCAACTTACAGGGGGCGAATAATTCACCCCTCCACTTT. It translates to CASNLQGANNSPLHF. The whole variable domain, remainder taken from reference TRBV2 and TRBJ1-6, is EPEVTQTPSHQVTQMGQEVILRCVPISNHLYFYWYRQILGQKVEFLVSFYNNEISEKSEIFDDQFSVERPDGSNFTLKIRSTKLEDSAMYFCASNLQGANNSPLHFGNGTRLTVT.

The V and J genes are TRBV19 and TRBJ2-2, with D unresolved. V was pared by 3 bases and J by 3 bases, with 8 bases between. The CDR3 is 14 amino acids. Germline V gene data show CDR1 as LNHDA and CDR2 as SQIVND (reference sequence). CDR3 region: CASSIIADTGELFF. In DNA form, the CDR3 reads TGTGCCAGTAGTATTATAGCTGACACCGGGGAGCTGTTTTTT.

V and J are TRBV2 and TRBJ1-1; tentatively, D is TRBD1 (5 bases). V lost 5 bases and J 4 bases, leaving 20 bases between the germline ends. This CDR3 has 16 residues. Germline-derived CDR1 and CDR2 are SNHLY and FYNNEI. For the CDR3, the DNA is TGTGCCAGCAGTAGGGCGGAGGGGCGAGGGAGCACTGAAGCTTTCTTT. Protein product: CASSRAEGRGSTEAFF.

The chain's CDR3 is CASSSLSSVDVSYTF. In nucleotides, the CDR3 is TGTGCCAGCAGTTCCCTTTCCAGCGTTGACGTGAGCTACACCTTC. This chain connects TRBV6-5 to TRBJ1-2; D not certain. Trimming pared 4 bases from V and 9 bases from J, leaving 21 bases between. This CDR3 region has 15 residues. Germline CDR1 MNHEY, CDR2 SVGAGI.

V and J are TRBV7-9 and TRBJ2-1; D unclear. The CDR3 covers 12 residues. V was cut by 1 base and J by 10 bases, with 8 bases left in between. Germline V gene data show CDR1 as SEHNR and CDR2 as FQNEAQ (reference sequence). The CDR3, as DNA: TGTGCCAGCAGCTTAGATTCCCAAGAGCAGTTCTTC. Translating gives CASSLDSQEQFF.

The rearrangement links TRBV11-2 to TRBJ2-3; D perhaps matches TRBD2 (5 bases). Trimming shortened V by 4 bases and J by 0 bases, and 11 bases separated the two germline ends. Germline CDR1 and CDR2: SGHAT and FQNNGV. The length of the CDR3 is 15 residues. The CDR3 sequence is CASSSGLASTDTQYF. The CDR3 coding sequence is TGTGCCAGCAGCTCCGGACTGGCAAGCACAGATACGCAGTATTTT.

As for this clone: Other DNA sequences in this specimen translate into the identical CDR3. This chain links TRBV12-3 or TRBV12-4 with TRBJ1-6; D possibly corresponds to TRBD1 (6 bases). Deletions cut 1 base from V and 13 bases from J, with 8 bases between. The length of the CDR3 is 12 residues. The CDR3 DNA sequence: TGTGCCAGCAGTTTAGTCAGGGGTCCCCTCCACTTT. Amino acids: CASSLVRGPLHF.

This chain uses TRBV5-6 with TRBJ2-7, with 8 bases lining up with TRBD1. Germline trimming cut 1 base from V and 5 bases from J; bases unmatched to any gene: 5. The CDR3 sequence is 14 residues long. The germline V gene has CDR1 SGHDT and CDR2 YYEEEE. Here the CDR3 DNA reads TGTGCCAGCAGCTTGTCCGGACAGGGCCACGAGCAGTACTTC. This encodes CASSLSGQGHEQYF. The full variable domain, its missing parts supplied by reference TRBV5-6 and TRBJ2-7, is DAGVTQSPTHLIKTRGQQVTLRCSPKSGHDTVSWYQQALGQGPQFIFQYYEEEERQRGNFPDRFSGHQFPNYSSELNVNALLLGDSALYLCASSLSGQGHEQYFGPGTRLTVT.

V is TRBV30 and J is TRBJ2-1; no reliable D call. Germline lookup yields CDR1 GTSNPN and CDR2 SVGIG (reference sequence). This CDR3 contains 11 residues. Trimming stripped 4 bases from V and 4 bases from J, with 5 bases between. Here the CDR3 DNA reads TGTGCCTGGAACGCGTACAATGAGCAGTTCTTC. Protein: CAWNAYNEQFF.

DNA for the CDR3: TGTGCCAGTAGTTGGCAGAATCAGCCCCAGCATTTT. It codes for CASSWQNQPQHF. This chain joins TRBV19 and TRBJ1-5, with D unclear. CDR1 and CDR2 (germline): LNHDA, SQIVND (reference sequence). V was cut by 5 bases and J by 4 bases, with 6 bases left in between. This CDR3 comprises 12 residues.

V and J are TRBV11-1 and TRBJ2-7; TRBD2 matches at 9 bases. Germline lookup yields CDR1 SGHAT and CDR2 FQDESV (reference sequence). V trimming: 6 bases; J trimming: 0 bases; junction bases outside the gene matches: 9. This CDR3 region has 16 residues. CDR3 in DNA: TGTGCCAGCAGTCGGAATAGCGGGGGCGTCTCCTACGAGCAGTACTTC. It specifies CASSRNSGGVSYEQYF.

J is TRBJ2-1 and V is TRBV2; maybe TRBD2 (5 bases). This CDR3 region has 15 residues. Germline V gene lookup returns CDR1 SNHLY and CDR2 FYNNEI. Trimming took 4 bases from V and 0 from J, leaving 10 bases between them. This chain's CDR3 is CASSVYGSSYNEQFF. For the CDR3, the DNA is TGTGCCAGCAGTGTTTATGGGAGCTCCTACAATGAGCAGTTCTTC.

This sequence joins TRBV15 and TRBJ1-3, with D possibly being TRBD1 (6 bases). The CDR3 length is 14 residues. V was cut by 4 bases and J by 2 bases, with 9 bases left in between. Germline CDR1 reads LNHNV; CDR2 reads YYDKDF (reference sequence). CDR3 coding DNA: TGTGCCACCAGCAACAGGGAACCTGGAAACACCATATATTTT. It is translated as CATSNREPGNTIYF.

The chain recombines TRBV5-1 with TRBJ1-6; 7 nucleotides agree with TRBD1. This CDR3 region has 16 residues. J gave up 4 bases and V 4 bases, and 8 bases lay outside the gene matches. Germline V CDR1 and CDR2: SGHRS, YFSETQ. The CDR3 bases are TGCGCCAGCAGCAGTTCCGGGACAGATTATAATTCACCCCTCCACTTT. Its translation: CASSSSGTDYNSPLHF.

This clone was seen once. The V gene is TRBV7-8, the J gene TRBJ2-1, with TRBD2 matching over 14 bases. The junction had 7 bases not matched to a gene; V was cut back by 3 bases and J by 6 bases. The CDR3 consists of 17 residues. CDR1 and CDR2 (germline): SGHVS, FQNEAQ. The CDR3 loop reads CASSFPGGTSGGNEQFF. The DNA of the CDR3 is TGTGCCAGCAGCTTCCCAGGGGGGACTAGCGGGGGCAATGAGCAGTTCTTC.

This sequence joins TRBV28 and TRBJ2-3; TRBD1 might be the D (6 bases). The CDR3 contains 15 residues. Trimming pared 3 bases from V and 2 bases from J, leaving 12 bases between. The germline V gene encodes CDR1 MDHEN and CDR2 SYDVKM. CDR3 amino acids: CASSLGQAITDTQYF. CDR3 coding DNA: TGTGCCAGCAGTTTGGGACAAGCCATCACAGATACGCAGTATTTT.

This sequence joins TRBV12-3 or TRBV12-4 and TRBJ2-3; D not resolved. There are 13 residues in the CDR3. Trimming shortened V by 1 base and J by 2 bases, and 4 bases separated the two germline ends. The CDR3 DNA reads TGTGCCAGCAGTTTAGTCAACACAGATACGCAGTATTTT. This gives the protein CASSLVNTDTQYF.

The chain combines TRBV24-1 with TRBJ2-3, with D perhaps matching TRBD1 (6 bases). Deletions cut 4 bases from V and 3 bases from J, with 10 bases between. Germline V gives CDR1 KGHDR, CDR2 SFDVKD. This CDR3 region has 14 residues. The CDR3 bases are TGTGCCACCAGTGACAGCAGGGGAACAGATACGCAGTATTTT. Its protein is CATSDSRGTDTQYF.

The table lists this clone with a count of one. This rearrangement joins TRBV28 to TRBJ2-2, with 9 bases that match TRBD2. Germline CDR1 and CDR2: MDHEN and SYDVKM. V was clipped by 5 bases and J by 5 bases; unmatched bases: 9. There are 16 residues in the CDR3. The CDR3 region has the DNA TGTGCCAGCAGTGGCCTGGGACTAGCAAAAACCGGGGAGCTGTTTTTT. Amino acids: CASSGLGLAKTGELFF.

The chain's CDR3 is CASGGQGGYTF. The CDR3 coding sequence is TGTGCCTCGGGGGGTCAGGGTGGCTACACCTTC. The genes are TRBV28 and TRBJ1-2; weak D call: TRBD1 (5 bases). This CDR3 spans 11 amino acids. CDR1 is MDHEN and CDR2 is SYDVKM in the germline V gene. The V end was cut by 11 bases, the J end by 7 bases, with 14 bases between.

CDR3 bases: TGTGCCAGCAGCTTGGTGCCTAGCGGGGCCACCTACGAGCAGTACTTC. Translating gives CASSLVPSGATYEQYF. The J gene is TRBJ2-7, the V gene TRBV5-6, with 9 bases aligning to TRBD2. This CDR3 region has 16 residues. From germline, CDR1 is SGHDT and CDR2 YYEEEE. V was pared by 0 bases and J by 2 bases, with 6 bases of the junction left unmatched.

The rearrangement joins TRBV5-1 to TRBJ1-3; no clear D. This CDR3 has 14 amino acids. Trimming removed 0 bases from V and 8 bases from J, with 12 bases in between. Germline V gene sequence: CDR1 SGHRS, CDR2 YFSETQ. CDR3 sequence (DNA): TGCGCCAGCAGCTTGGGGACGCGAGCGGACACCATATATTTT. This sequence encodes CASSLGTRADTIYF.